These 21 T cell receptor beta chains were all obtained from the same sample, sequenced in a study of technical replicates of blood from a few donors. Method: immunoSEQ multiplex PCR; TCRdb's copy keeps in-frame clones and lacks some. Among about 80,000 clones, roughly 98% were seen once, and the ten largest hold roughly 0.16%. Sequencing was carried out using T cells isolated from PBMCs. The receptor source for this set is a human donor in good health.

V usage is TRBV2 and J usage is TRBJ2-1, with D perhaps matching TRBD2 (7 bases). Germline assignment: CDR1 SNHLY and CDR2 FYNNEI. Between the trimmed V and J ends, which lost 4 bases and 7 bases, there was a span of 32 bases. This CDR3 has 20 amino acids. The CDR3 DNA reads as TGTGCCAGCAGTGGTGGACTAGGGTTTGATATATGGGACACAGGAAATGAGCAGTTCTTC. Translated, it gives CASSGGLGFDIWDTGNEQFF.

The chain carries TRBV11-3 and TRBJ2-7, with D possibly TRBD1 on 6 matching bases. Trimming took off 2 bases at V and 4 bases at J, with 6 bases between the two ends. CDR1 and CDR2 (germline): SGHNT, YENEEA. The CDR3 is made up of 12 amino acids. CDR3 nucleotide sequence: TGTGCCAGCAGCTTACAGGGGTACGAGCAGTACTTC. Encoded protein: CASSLQGYEQYF.

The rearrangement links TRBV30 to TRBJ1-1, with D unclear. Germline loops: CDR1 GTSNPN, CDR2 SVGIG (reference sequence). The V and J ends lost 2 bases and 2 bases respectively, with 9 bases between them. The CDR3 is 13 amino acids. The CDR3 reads CAWSSGINTEAFF. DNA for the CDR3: TGTGCCTGGAGTTCCGGGATTAACACTGAAGCTTTCTTT.

The CDR3 DNA reads TGTGCCAGCAAAATTGAGACAGGGGATGGCTACACCTTC. The encoded protein is CASKIETGDGYTF. This chain joins TRBV2 and TRBJ1-2; 8 bases are a match to TRBD1. The CDR3 is 13 amino acids. J lost 6 bases, V lost 7 bases, and 7 bases had no gene match. Germline CDR1 and CDR2: SNHLY and FYNNEI.

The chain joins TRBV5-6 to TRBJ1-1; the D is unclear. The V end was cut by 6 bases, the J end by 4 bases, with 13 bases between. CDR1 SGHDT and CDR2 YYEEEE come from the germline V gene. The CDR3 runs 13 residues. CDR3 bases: TGTGCCAGCACTCTCCGGGTGGGCACTGAAGCTTTCTTT. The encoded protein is CASTLRVGTEAFF.

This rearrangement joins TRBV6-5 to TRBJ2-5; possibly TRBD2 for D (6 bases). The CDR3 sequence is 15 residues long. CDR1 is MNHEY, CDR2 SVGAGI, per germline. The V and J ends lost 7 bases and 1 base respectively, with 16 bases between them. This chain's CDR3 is CASMEDYPLQETQYF. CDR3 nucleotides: TGTGCCAGCATGGAGGACTACCCCCTCCAAGAGACCCAGTACTTC.

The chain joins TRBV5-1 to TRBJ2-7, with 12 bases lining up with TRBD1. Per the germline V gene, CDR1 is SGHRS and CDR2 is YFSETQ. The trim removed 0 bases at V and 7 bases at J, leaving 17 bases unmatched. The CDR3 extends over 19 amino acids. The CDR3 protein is CASSLVSGTGGGHPWEQYF. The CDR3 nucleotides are TGCGCCAGCAGCTTGGTGTCTGGGACAGGGGGCGGACACCCCTGGGAGCAGTACTTC.

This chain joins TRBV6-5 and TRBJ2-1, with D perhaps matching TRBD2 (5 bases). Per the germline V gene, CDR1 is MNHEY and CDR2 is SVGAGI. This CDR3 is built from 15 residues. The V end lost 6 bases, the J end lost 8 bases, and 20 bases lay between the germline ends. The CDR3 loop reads CASSPRGEGVHEQFF. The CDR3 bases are TGTGCCAGCAGCCCAAGAGGTGAGGGAGTACATGAGCAGTTCTTC.

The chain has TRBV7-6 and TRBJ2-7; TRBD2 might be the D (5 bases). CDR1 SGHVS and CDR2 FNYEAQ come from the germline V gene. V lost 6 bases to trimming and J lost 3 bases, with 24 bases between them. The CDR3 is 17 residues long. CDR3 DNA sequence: TGTGCCAGCAGTCCCTATTCGTGGGAGTCTGGATACTACGAGCAGTACTTC. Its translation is CASSPYSWESGYYEQYF.

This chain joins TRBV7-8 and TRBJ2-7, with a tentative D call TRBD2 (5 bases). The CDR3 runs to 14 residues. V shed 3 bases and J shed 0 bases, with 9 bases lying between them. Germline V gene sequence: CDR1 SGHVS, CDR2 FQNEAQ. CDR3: CASSLRVISYEQYF. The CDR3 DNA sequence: TGTGCCAGCAGCTTGAGGGTCATCTCCTACGAGCAGTACTTC.

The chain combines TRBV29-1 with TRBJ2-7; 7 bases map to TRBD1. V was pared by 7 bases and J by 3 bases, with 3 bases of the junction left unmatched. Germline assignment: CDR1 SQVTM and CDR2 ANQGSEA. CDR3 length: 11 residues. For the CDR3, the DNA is TGCAGCGGGGGACAGAACTACGAGCAGTACTTC. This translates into CSGGQNYEQYF.

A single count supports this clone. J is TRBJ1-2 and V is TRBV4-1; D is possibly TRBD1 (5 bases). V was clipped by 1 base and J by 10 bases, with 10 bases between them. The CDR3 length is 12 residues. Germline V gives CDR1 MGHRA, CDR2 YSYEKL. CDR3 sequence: CASSQVGGVYTF. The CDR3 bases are TGCGCCAGCAGCCAAGTGGGGGGGGTCTACACCTTC.

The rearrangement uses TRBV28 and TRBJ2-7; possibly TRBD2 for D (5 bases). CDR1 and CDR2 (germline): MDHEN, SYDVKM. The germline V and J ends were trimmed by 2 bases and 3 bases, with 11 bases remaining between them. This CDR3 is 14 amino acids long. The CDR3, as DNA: TGTGCCAGCAGTTTACCCGGGATCGACTACGAGCAGTACTTC. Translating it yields CASSLPGIDYEQYF.

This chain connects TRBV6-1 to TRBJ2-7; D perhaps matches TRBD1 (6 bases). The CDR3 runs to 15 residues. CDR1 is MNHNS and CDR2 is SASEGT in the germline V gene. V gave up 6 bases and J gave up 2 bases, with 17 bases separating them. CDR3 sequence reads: CASRLGAGVPYEQYF. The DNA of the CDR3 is TGTGCCAGCAGACTTGGGGCAGGGGTCCCCTACGAGCAGTACTTC.

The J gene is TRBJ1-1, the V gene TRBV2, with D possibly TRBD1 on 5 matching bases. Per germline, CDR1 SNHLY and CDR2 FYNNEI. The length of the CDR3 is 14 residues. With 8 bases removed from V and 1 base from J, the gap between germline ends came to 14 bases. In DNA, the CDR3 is TGTGCCAGCTTGGCGGGGGGGTCGAACACTGAAGCTTTCTTT. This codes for CASLAGGSNTEAFF.

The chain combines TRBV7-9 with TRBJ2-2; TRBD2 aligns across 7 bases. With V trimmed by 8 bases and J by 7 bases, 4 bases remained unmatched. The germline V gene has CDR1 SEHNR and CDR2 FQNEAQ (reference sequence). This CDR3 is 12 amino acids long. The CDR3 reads CASRLANGELFF. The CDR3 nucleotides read TGTGCCAGCCGACTAGCTAACGGGGAGCTGTTTTTT.

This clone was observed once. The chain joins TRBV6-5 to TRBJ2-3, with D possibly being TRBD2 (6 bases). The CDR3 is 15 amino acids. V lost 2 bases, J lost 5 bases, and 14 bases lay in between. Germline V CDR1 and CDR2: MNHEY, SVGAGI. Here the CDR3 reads CASSYRVAREDTQYF. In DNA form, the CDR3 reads TGTGCCAGCAGTTACAGGGTGGCGCGGGAAGATACGCAGTATTTT.

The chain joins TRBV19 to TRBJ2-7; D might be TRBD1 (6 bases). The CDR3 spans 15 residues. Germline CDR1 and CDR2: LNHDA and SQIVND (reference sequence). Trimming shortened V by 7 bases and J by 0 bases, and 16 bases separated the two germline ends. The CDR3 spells CASTLGGTDSYEQYF. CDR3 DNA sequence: TGTGCCAGTACCCTAGGGGGAACAGACTCCTACGAGCAGTACTTC.

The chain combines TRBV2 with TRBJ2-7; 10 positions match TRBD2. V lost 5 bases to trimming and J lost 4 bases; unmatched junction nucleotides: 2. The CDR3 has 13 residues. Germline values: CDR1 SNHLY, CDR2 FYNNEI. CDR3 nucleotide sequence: TGTGCCAGCAGTCTAGCGGGGGAGTACGAGCAGTACTTC. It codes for CASSLAGEYEQYF.

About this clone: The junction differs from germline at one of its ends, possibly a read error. The CDR3, as DNA: TGTGCCAGCACCTACGGGTTTTGGAAGGTCTTC. Translated: CASTYGFWKVF. The V gene is TRBV7-9, the J gene TRBJ2-1; D is unresolved. Germline CDR1 reads SEHNR; CDR2 reads FQNEAQ (reference sequence). The CDR3 is 11 amino acids. Looking up the rest from reference TRBV7-9 and TRBJ2-1 gives the full variable domain: DTGVSQNPRHKITKRGQNVTFRCDPISEHNRLYWYRQTLGQGPEFLTYFQNEAQLEKSRLLSDRFSAERPKGSFSTLEIQRTEQGDSAMYLCASTYGFWKVFGPGTRLTVL.

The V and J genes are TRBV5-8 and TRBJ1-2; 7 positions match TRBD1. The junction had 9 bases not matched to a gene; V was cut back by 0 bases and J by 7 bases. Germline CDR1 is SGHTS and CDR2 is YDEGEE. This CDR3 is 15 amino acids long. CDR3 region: CASSLAYRGMSGYTF. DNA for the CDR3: TGTGCCAGCAGCTTGGCATACAGGGGAATGAGTGGCTACACCTTC.